The 2 T cell receptor beta chains below all came from one sample that was sequenced in a study of regulatory T cells in long-lasting Graves disease. Time point here: newly diagnosed GD, antithyroid drugs for less than 3 months. The authors made the TCR library using RNA they extracted from PBMCs. Sequencing libraries for TCR beta were prepared with iRepertoire HTBI primers and Arm-PCR of CDR3 regions. TCRdb used MiXCR to reprocess the multiplex PCR reads, holding one entry per CDR3 protein. In the table there are about 430,000 distinct CDR3 sequences, 14% to 15% of which are singletons. The sample was also reused in another study, on T cells in Graves' hyperthyroidism and ophthalmopathy.

The sequences come from peripheral blood mononuclear cells (PBMCs), collected at new diagnosis, from a patient treated with antithyroid drugs. The receptor set was obtained from a woman in her 40s with Graves disease.

At least ten counts were recorded for this clonotype. This chain links TRBV28 with TRBJ2-5, with D tentatively TRBD1 (5 bases). This CDR3 is built from 14 residues. Trimming cost V 4 bases and J 2 bases, with 11 bases left between them. Germline CDR1 MDHEN, CDR2 SYDVKM. The CDR3 protein is CASSSRQFQETQYF. The CDR3 DNA reads TGTGCCAGCAGTTCCAGACAGTTTCAAGAGACCCAGTACTTC.

This clonotype has just a few counts. The chain couples TRBV5-6 to TRBJ2-3; D is unclear. The CDR3 covers 17 residues. Trimming removed 1 base at V and 0 bases at J, with 15 bases between. Germline V gives CDR1 SGHDT, CDR2 YYEEEE. In DNA, the CDR3 is TGTGCCAGCAGCTTGAAAAGTGCAGAGACTAGCACAGATACGCAGTATTTT. This encodes CASSLKSAETSTDTQYF.